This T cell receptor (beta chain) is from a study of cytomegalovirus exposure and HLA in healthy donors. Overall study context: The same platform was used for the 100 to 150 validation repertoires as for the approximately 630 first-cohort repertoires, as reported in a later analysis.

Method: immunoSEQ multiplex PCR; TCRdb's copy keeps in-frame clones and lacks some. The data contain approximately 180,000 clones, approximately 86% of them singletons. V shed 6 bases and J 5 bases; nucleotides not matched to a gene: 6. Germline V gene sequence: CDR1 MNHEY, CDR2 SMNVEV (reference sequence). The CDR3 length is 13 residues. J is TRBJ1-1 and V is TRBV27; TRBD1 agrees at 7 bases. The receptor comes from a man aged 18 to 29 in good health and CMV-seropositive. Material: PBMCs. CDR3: CASRTGSGTEAFF. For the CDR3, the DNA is TGTGCCAGCAGGACAGGGTCGGGAACTGAAGCTTTCTTT.